This TCR beta chain derives from a study of regulatory T cells in long-lasting Graves disease. Regarding time point: persistent/refractory GD, antithyroid drugs over 5 years with positive TRAb. Extracted PBMC RNA gave rise to the TCR library. Arm-PCR of CDR3 regions and iRepertoire HTBI primers were used to build TCR beta libraries. TCRdb re-called the multiplex PCR reads with MiXCR, one entry per CDR3 protein. The sample yields about 400,000 distinct CDR3 sequences, around 21% seen once. The trim removed 5 bases at V and 5 bases at J, leaving 5 bases unmatched. The CDR3 length is 15 residues. Germline CDR1 reads MNHEY; CDR2 reads SMNVEV (reference sequence).

This sample comprised peripheral blood mononuclear cells (PBMCs), obtained when the disease was refractory, from a patient treated with antithyroid drugs. This chain joins TRBV27 and TRBJ2-3; TRBD2 matches at 12 bases. The TCR originated in a female donor with Graves disease. CDR3 sequence reads: CASSLAGGLVDTQYF. In DNA, the CDR3 is TGTGCCAGCAGTCTAGCGGGAGGGCTTGTAGATACGCAGTATTTT.